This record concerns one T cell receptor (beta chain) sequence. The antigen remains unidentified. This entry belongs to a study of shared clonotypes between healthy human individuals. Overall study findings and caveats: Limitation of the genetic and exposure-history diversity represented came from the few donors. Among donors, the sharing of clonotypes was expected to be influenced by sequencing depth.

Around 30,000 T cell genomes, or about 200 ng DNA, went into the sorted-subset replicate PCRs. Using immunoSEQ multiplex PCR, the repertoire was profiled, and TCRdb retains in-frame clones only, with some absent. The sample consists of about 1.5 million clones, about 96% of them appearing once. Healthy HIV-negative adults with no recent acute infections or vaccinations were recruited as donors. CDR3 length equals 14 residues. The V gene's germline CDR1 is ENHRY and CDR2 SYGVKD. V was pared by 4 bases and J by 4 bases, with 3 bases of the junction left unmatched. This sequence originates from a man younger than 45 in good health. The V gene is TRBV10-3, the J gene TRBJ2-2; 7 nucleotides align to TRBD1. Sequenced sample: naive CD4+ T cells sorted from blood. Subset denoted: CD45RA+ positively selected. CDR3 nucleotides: TGTGCCATCAGTGGGGGGACAGCCACCGGGGAGCTGTTTTTT. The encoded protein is CAISGGTATGELFF.